The 16 T cell receptor beta chains presented below share a single source sample, sequenced in a study of blood T cell repertoires in COVID-19. Produced via immunoSEQ multiplex PCR; TCRdb's table is partial and in-frame only. The sample lists about 170,000 clones, roughly 90% occurring once. The source material was peripheral blood. The origin of the receptors is a woman aged 55-70 years with COVID-19, enrolled during active disease.

The chain links TRBV7-2 to TRBJ1-2; TRBD1 might be the D (6 bases). Germline V gene lookup returns CDR1 SGHTA and CDR2 FQGNSA. CDR3 length: 15 amino acids. V lost 5 bases to trimming and J lost 10 bases, with 23 bases between them. CDR3 bases: TGTGCCAGCAGCCCGGGACACCTCACATCGACCCCCTACACCTTC. It specifies CASSPGHLTSTPYTF.

The chain is built from TRBV19 and TRBJ2-1, with D perhaps matching TRBD2 (7 bases). CDR1 and CDR2 from the germline V gene are LNHDA and SQIVND (reference sequence). The CDR3 runs 15 residues. The ends were cut back, 4 bases at V and 1 base at J, with 11 bases in the middle. CDR3 sequence: CASSKGGDSYNEQFF. The CDR3 DNA is TGTGCCAGTAGTAAAGGGGGGGATTCCTACAATGAGCAGTTCTTC.

J is TRBJ2-7 and V is TRBV7-9, with 8 bases matching TRBD2. The germline V gene has CDR1 SEHNR and CDR2 FQNEAQ (reference sequence). V lost 6 bases to trimming and J lost 3 bases; unmatched junction nucleotides: 4. The length of the CDR3 is 13 residues. The CDR3 nucleotides read TGTGCCAGCAGTCGGGAGGGCCTCTACGAGCAGTACTTC. It translates to CASSREGLYEQYF.

Only one count was recorded for this clone. The CDR3 DNA reads TGTGCCAGCAGCGTAGGGCCTAGCAATCAGCCCCAGCATTTT. Protein product: CASSVGPSNQPQHF. The rearrangement links TRBV9 to TRBJ1-5; no reliable D call. The length of the CDR3 is 14 residues. Trimming left V 0 bases short and J 0 bases short, with 4 bases between. Germline CDR1 reads SGDLS; CDR2 reads YYNGEE.

V is TRBV7-6 and J is TRBJ2-3; 9 bases are a match to TRBD2. CDR1 and CDR2 from the germline V gene are SGHVS and FNYEAQ. The CDR3 sequence is 16 residues long. V was pared by 1 base and J by 0 bases, with 2 bases of the junction left unmatched. This chain's CDR3 is CASSLGSGSSTDTQYF. CDR3 nucleotide sequence: TGTGCCAGCAGCTTAGGTAGCGGGAGCAGCACAGATACGCAGTATTTT.

This rearrangement joins TRBV7-2 to TRBJ2-3, with 7 bases matching TRBD2. CDR1 is SGHTA and CDR2 is FQGNSA in the germline V gene. The CDR3 is made up of 17 amino acids. V gave up 2 bases and J gave up 2 bases; unmatched junction bases: 10. For the CDR3, the DNA is TGTGCCAGCAGCTTACAGTCGGCGGGAGCATTCACAGATACGCAGTATTTT. It specifies CASSLQSAGAFTDTQYF.

V usage is TRBV6-2 or TRBV6-3 and J usage is TRBJ2-7, with D possibly TRBD1 on 6 matching bases. V gave up 2 bases and J gave up 6 bases, with 8 bases separating them. This CDR3 region has 12 residues. Per the germline V gene, CDR1 is MNHEY and CDR2 is SVGEGT. CDR3: CASSYGQPEQYF. The CDR3 DNA is TGTGCCAGCAGTTACGGACAGCCCGAGCAGTACTTC.

The V and J genes are TRBV4-1 and TRBJ2-3; 13 positions match TRBD2. The CDR3 has 17 amino acids. V lost 2 bases, J lost 6 bases, and 8 bases stayed unmatched. The germline CDR1 and CDR2 sequences are MGHRA and YSYEKL. The CDR3, as DNA: TGCGCCAGCAGCCAAACCGGACTAGCGGGAGTCGCTGATACGCAGTATTTT. It codes for CASSQTGLAGVADTQYF.

V gene TRBV6-2 or TRBV6-3 combines with J gene TRBJ2-4; TRBD1 matches 8 bases. Germline V gives CDR1 MNHEY, CDR2 SVGEGT. The CDR3 has 13 residues. The trim removed 4 bases at V and 8 bases at J, leaving 4 bases unmatched. The CDR3 bases are TGTGCCAGCAGTTGGACAGGGTCGGACATTCAGTACTTC. As protein: CASSWTGSDIQYF.

V gene TRBV6-2 or TRBV6-3 combines with J gene TRBJ2-7; 9 positions agree with TRBD2. Germline V lookup: CDR1 MNHEY, CDR2 SVGEGT. V shed 4 bases, J shed 2 bases, and the junction held 12 bases outside the gene matches. There are 17 residues in the CDR3. CDR3 amino acids: CASSSIRLAGKPYEQYF. The CDR3 nucleotides read TGTGCCAGCAGTTCGATCCGCCTAGCGGGAAAGCCCTACGAGCAGTACTTC.

The chain joins TRBV29-1 to TRBJ2-1; D is ambiguous. V shed 4 bases and J shed 3 bases, with 7 bases lying between them. CDR3 length: 12 amino acids. The germline V gene has CDR1 SQVTM and CDR2 ANQGSEA. The CDR3 region has the DNA TGCAGCGTTGGGGCATTCTACAATGAGCAGTTCTTC. It translates to CSVGAFYNEQFF.

V gene TRBV27 combines with J gene TRBJ2-6; the D is unclear. This CDR3 region has 15 residues. Between the trimmed V and J ends, which lost 2 bases and 1 base, there was a span of 6 bases. The germline gives CDR1 MNHEY, CDR2 SMNVEV (reference sequence). CDR3 in amino acids: CASSLGFSGANVLTF. CDR3 sequence (DNA): TGTGCCAGCAGTTTAGGCTTTTCTGGGGCCAACGTCCTGACTTTC.

V is TRBV11-3 and J is TRBJ2-1; possible D gene TRBD1, 5 bases. The CDR3 has 15 residues. The V end was cut by 3 bases, the J end by 2 bases, with 11 bases between. The germline gives CDR1 SGHNT, CDR2 YENEEA. The CDR3 protein is CASSFGRVAYNEQFF. CDR3 DNA sequence: TGTGCCAGCAGCTTTGGCAGGGTTGCCTACAATGAGCAGTTCTTC.

The V and J genes are TRBV9 and TRBJ1-5, with a weak D call TRBD1 (5 bases). Germline loops: CDR1 SGDLS, CDR2 YYNGEE. V was clipped by 3 bases and J by 5 bases, with 12 bases between them. The CDR3 covers 14 residues. CDR3 sequence: CASSATSGDQPQHF. In nucleotides, the CDR3 is TGTGCCAGCAGCGCCACCTCGGGGGATCAGCCCCAGCATTTT.

The chain combines TRBV3-1 (or the pseudogene TRBV3-2) with TRBJ1-4; possible D gene TRBD1, 6 bases. CDR1 is LGHDT and CDR2 is YNNKEL in the germline V gene (reference sequence). The CDR3 runs to 14 residues. V dropped 4 bases and J dropped 8 bases, with 14 bases sitting between them. In DNA, the CDR3 is TGTGCCAGCAGCCTGGGGGGGGCCTGGGAAAAACTGTTTTTT. It yields the protein CASSLGGAWEKLFF.

The gene calls are TRBV2 and TRBJ2-7; D is perhaps TRBD1 (5 bases). Between the trimmed V and J ends, which lost 4 bases and 1 base, there was a span of 11 bases. This CDR3 spans 14 amino acids. Germline lookup yields CDR1 SNHLY and CDR2 FYNNEI. The CDR3 sequence is CASSGTLTSYEQYF. The CDR3 coding sequence is TGTGCCAGCAGTGGGACACTGACATCCTACGAGCAGTACTTC.